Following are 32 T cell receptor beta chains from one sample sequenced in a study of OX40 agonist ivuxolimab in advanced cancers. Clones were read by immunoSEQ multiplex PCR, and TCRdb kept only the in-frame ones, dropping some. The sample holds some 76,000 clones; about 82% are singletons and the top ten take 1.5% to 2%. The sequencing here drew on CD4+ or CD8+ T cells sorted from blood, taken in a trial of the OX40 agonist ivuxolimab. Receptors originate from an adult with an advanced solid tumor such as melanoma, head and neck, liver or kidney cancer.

CDR3 in amino acids: CASSVASSGVTQYF. CDR3 DNA sequence: TGTGCCAGCAGTGTGGCGTCTAGCGGTGTGACCCAGTACTTC. The gene calls are TRBV2 and TRBJ2-5, with 7 bases fitting TRBD2. This CDR3 region has 14 residues. The V gene's germline CDR1 is SNHLY and CDR2 FYNNEI. V gave up 4 bases and J gave up 7 bases; unmatched junction bases: 9.

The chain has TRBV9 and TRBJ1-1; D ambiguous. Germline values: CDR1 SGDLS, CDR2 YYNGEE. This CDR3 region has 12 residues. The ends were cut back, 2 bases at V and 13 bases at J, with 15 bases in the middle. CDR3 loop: CASSVVKGPVFF. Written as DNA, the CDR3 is TGTGCCAGCAGCGTTGTCAAGGGCCCTGTTTTCTTT. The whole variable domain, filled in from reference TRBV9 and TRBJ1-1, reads DSGVTQTPKHLITATGQRVTLRCSPRSGDLSVYWYQQSLDQGLQFLIQYYNGEERAKGNILERFSAQQFPDLHSELNLSSLELGDSALYFCASSVVKGPVFFGQGTRLTVV.

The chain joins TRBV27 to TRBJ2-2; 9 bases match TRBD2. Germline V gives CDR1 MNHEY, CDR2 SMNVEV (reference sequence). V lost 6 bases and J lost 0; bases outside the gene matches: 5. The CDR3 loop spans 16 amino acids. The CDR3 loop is CASSPRGGSNTGELFF. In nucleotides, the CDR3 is TGTGCCAGCAGCCCGCGGGGGGGATCGAACACCGGGGAGCTGTTTTTT.

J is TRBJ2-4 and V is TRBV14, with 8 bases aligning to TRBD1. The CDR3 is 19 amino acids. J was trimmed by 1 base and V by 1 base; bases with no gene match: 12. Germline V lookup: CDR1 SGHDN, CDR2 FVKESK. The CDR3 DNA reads TGTGCCAGCAGCCAAGCTGCCGGACAGGGAGGATTGGCCAAAAACATTCAGTACTTC. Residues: CASSQAAGQGGLAKNIQYF.

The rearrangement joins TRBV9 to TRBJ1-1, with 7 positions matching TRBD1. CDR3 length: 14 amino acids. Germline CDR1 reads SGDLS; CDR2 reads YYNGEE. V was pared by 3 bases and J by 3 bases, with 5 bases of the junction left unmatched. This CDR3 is CASSAQGKDTEAFF. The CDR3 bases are TGTGCCAGCAGCGCACAGGGGAAGGACACTGAAGCTTTCTTT.

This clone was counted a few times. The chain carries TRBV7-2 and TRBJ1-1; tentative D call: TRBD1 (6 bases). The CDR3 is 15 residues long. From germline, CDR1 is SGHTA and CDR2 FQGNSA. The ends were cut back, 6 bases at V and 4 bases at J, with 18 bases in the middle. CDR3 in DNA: TGTGCCAGCAGGTTTACCACCTCCAGGGGCACTGAAGCTTTCTTT. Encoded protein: CASRFTTSRGTEAFF.

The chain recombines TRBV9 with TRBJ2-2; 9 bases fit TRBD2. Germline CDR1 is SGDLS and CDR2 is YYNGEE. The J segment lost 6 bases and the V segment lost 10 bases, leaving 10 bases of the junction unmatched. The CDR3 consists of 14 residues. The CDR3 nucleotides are TGTGCCTCTTGTAGCGGGAGTCGCCCCGGGGAGCTGTTTTTT. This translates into CASCSGSRPGELFF. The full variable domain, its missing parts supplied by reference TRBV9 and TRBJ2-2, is DSGVTQTPKHLITATGQRVTLRCSPRSGDLSVYWYQQSLDQGLQFLIQYYNGEERAKGNILERFSAQQFPDLHSELNLSSLELGDSALYFCASCSGSRPGELFFGEGSRLTVL.

The CDR3 here is CASSLIGGAYEQYF. The CDR3 DNA is TGTGCCAGCAGCCTGATCGGGGGGGCCTACGAGCAGTACTTC. The chain joins TRBV7-9 to TRBJ2-7; TRBD2 aligns across 8 bases. The V gene's germline CDR1 is SEHNR and CDR2 FQNEAQ (reference sequence). The J segment lost 2 bases and the V segment lost 5 bases, leaving 5 bases of the junction unmatched. CDR3 length: 14 amino acids.

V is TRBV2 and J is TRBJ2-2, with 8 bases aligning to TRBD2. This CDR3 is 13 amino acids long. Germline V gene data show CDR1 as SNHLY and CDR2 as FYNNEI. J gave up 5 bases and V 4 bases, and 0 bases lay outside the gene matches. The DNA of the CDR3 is TGTGCCAGCAGTGGACTAGCGACCGGGGAGCTGTTTTTT. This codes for CASSGLATGELFF.

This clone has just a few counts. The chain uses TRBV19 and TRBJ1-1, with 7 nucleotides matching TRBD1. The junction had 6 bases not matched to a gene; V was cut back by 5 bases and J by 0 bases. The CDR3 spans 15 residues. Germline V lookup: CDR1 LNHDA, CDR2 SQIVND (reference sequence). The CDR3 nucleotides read TGTGCCAGTAGTGGATACAGGGGATTGAACACTGAAGCTTTCTTT. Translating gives CASSGYRGLNTEAFF.

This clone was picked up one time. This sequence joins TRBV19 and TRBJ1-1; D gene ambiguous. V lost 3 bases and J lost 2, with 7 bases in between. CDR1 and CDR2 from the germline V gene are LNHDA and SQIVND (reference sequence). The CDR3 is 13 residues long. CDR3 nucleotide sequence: TGTGCCAGTAGTATTTCTAGAAACACTGAAGCTTTCTTT. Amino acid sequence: CASSISRNTEAFF.

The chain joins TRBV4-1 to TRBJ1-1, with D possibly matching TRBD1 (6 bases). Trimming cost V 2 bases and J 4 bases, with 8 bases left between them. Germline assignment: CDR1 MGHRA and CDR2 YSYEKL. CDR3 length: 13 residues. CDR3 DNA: TGCGCCAGCAGCCAAACCAGGGGCACTGAAGCTTTCTTT. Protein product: CASSQTRGTEAFF.

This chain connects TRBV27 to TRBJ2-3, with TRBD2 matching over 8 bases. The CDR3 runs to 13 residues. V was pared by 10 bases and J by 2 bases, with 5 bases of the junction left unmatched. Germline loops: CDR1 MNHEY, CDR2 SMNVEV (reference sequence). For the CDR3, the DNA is TGTGCCACCACTAGCGGTTACACAGATACGCAGTATTTT. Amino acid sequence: CATTSGYTDTQYF.

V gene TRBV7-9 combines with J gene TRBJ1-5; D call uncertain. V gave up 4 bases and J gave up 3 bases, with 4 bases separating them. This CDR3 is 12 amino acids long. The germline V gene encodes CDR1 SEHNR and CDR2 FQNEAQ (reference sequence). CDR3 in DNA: TGTGCCAGCAGCTCGCCCAATCAGCCCCAGCATTTT. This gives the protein CASSSPNQPQHF.

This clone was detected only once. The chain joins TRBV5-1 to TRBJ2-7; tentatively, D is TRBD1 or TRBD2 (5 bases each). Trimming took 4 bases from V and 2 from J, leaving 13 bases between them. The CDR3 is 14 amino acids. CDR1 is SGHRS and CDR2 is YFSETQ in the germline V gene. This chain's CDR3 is CASSPGPSTYEQYF. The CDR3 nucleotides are TGCGCCAGCAGCCCGGGACCCAGTACCTACGAGCAGTACTTC.

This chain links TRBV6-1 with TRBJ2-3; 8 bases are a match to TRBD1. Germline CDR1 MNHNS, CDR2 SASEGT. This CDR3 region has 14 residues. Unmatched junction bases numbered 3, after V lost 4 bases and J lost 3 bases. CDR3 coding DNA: TGTGCCAGCAGTGTCGGACAGGGAACAGATACGCAGTATTTT. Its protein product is CASSVGQGTDTQYF.

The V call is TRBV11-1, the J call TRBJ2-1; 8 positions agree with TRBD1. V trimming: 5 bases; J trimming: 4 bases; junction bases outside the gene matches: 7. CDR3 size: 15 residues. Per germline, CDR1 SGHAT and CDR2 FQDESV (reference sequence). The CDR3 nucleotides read TGTGCCAGCAGCAGAGACAGGGGAGAGTACAATGAGCAGTTCTTC. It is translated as CASSRDRGEYNEQFF.

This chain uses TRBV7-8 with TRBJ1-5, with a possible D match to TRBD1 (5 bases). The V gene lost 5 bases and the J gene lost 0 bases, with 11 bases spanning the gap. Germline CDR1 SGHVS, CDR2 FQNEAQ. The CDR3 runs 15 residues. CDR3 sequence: CASSLGVLSNQPQHF. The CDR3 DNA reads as TGTGCCAGCAGCCTAGGGGTCCTTAGCAATCAGCCCCAGCATTTT.

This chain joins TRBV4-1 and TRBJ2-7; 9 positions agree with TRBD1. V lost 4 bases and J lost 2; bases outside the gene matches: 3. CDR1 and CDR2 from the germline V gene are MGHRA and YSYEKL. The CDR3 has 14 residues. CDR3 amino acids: CASSPRDRAYEQYF. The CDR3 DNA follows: TGCGCCAGCAGCCCGAGGGACAGGGCCTACGAGCAGTACTTC.

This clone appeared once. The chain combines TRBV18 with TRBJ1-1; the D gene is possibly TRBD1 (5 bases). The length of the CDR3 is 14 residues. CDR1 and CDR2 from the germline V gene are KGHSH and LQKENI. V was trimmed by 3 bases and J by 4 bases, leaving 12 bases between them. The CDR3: CASSPTQGVTEAFF. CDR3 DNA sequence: TGTGCCAGCTCACCTACTCAGGGAGTCACTGAAGCTTTCTTT.

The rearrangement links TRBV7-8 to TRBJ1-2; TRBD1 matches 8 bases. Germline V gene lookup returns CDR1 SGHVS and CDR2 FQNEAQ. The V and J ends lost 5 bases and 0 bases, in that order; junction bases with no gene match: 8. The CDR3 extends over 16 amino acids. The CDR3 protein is CASSPRTGLTNYGYTF. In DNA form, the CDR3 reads TGTGCCAGCAGCCCCCGGACAGGGCTTACTAACTATGGCTACACCTTC.

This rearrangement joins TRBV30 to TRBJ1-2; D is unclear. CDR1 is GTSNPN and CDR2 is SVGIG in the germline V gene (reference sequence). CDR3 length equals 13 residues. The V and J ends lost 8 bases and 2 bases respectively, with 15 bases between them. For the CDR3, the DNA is TGTGCCGGTTCCGACTTCCTAAACTATGGCTACACCTTC. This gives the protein CAGSDFLNYGYTF.

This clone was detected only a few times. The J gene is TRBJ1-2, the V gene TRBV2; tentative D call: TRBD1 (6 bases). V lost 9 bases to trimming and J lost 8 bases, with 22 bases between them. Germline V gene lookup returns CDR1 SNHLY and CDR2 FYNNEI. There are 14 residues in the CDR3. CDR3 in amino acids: CASPQGPTARGYTF. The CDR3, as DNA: TGTGCCAGTCCGCAGGGGCCTACAGCAAGGGGCTACACCTTC. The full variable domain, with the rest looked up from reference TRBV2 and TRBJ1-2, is EPEVTQTPSHQVTQMGQEVILRCVPISNHLYFYWYRQILGQKVEFLVSFYNNEISEKSEIFDDQFSVERPDGSNFTLKIRSTKLEDSAMYFCASPQGPTARGYTFGSGTRLTVV.

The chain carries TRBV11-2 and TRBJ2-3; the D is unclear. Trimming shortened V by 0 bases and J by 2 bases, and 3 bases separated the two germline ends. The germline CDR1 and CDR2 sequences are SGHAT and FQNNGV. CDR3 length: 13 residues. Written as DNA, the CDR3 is TGTGCCAGCAGCTTAGACCCCACAGATACGCAGTATTTT. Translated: CASSLDPTDTQYF.

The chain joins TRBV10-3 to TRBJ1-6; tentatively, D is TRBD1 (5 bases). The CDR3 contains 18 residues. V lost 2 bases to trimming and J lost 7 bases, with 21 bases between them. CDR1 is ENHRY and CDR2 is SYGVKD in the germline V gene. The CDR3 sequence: CAISEQAPHGRVNSPLHF. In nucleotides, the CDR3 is TGTGCCATCAGTGAGCAAGCCCCCCACGGCAGGGTGAATTCACCCCTCCACTTT.

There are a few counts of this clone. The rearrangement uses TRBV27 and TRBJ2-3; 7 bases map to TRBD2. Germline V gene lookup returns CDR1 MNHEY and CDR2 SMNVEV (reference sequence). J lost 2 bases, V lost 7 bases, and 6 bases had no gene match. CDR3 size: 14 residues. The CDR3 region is CASKASGFTDTQYF. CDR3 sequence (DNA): TGTGCCAGCAAGGCTAGCGGATTCACAGATACGCAGTATTTT.

The CDR3 sequence is CASSESGSGDYEQYF. CDR3 nucleotides: TGTGCCAGCAGTGAATCGGGTAGCGGGGACTACGAGCAGTACTTC. The V and J genes are TRBV25-1 and TRBJ2-7, with TRBD2 identical over 8 bases. Germline CDR1 is MGHDK and CDR2 is SYGVNS. The V segment lost 1 base and the J segment 3 bases; nucleotides outside the gene matches: 5. This CDR3 is 15 amino acids long.

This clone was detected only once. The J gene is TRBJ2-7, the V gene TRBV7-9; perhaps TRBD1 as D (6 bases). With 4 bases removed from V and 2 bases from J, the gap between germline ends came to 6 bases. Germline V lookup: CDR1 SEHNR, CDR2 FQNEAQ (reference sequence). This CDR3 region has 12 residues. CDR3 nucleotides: TGTGCCAGCAGCTGGGACACCTACGAGCAGTACTTC. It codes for CASSWDTYEQYF.

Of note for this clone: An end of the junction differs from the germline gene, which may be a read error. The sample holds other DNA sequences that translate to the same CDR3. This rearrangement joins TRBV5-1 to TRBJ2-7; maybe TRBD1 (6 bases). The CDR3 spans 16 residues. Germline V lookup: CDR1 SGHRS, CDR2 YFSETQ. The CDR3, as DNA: TGCGCCAGCAGCTACAACGACAGGAGAAGCTCCTACGAGCAGTATTTC. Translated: CASSYNDRRSSYEQYF.

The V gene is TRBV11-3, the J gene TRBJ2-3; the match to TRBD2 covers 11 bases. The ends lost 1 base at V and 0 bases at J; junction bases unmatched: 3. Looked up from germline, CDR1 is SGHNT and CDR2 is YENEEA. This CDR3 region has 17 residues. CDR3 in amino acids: CASSLGLAGLSTDTQYF. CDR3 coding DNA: TGTGCCAGCAGCTTAGGACTAGCGGGACTTAGCACAGATACGCAGTATTTT.

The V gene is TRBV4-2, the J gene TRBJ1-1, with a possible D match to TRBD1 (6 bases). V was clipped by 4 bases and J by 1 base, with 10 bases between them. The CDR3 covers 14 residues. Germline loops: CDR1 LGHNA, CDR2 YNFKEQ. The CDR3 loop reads CASSRGQGNTEAFF. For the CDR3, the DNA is TGTGCCAGCAGCCGGGGGCAGGGGAACACTGAAGCTTTCTTT.

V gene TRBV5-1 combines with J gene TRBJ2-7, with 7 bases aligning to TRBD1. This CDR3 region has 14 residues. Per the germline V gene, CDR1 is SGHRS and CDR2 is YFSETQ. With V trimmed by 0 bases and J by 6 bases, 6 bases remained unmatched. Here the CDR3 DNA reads TGCGCCAGCAGCTTGGGTTCAGGGGGTCTCGAGCAGTACTTC. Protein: CASSLGSGGLEQYF.